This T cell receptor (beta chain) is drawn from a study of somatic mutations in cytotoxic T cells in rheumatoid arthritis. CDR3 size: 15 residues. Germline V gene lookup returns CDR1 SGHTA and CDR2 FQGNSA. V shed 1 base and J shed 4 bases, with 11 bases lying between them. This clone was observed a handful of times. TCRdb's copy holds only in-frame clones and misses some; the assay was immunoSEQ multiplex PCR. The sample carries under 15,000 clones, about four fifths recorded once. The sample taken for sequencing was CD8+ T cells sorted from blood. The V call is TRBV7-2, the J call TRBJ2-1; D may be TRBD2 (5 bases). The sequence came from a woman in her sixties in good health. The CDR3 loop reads CASSLGTDFYNEQFF. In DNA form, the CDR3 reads TGTGCCAGCAGCTTAGGGACGGACTTTTACAATGAGCAGTTCTTC.